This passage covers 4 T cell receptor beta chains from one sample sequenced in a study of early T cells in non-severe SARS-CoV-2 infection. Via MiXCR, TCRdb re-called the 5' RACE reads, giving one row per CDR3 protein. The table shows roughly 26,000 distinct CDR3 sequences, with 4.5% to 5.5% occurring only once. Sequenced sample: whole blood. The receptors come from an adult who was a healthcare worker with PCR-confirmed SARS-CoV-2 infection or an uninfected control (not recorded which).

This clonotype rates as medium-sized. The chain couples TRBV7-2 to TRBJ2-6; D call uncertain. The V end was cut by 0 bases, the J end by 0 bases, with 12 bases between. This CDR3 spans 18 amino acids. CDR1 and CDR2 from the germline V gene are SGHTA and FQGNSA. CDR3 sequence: CASSLARPLLSGANVLTF. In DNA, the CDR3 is TGTGCCAGCAGCTTAGCTAGGCCCCTGCTCTCTGGGGCCAACGTCCTGACTTTC. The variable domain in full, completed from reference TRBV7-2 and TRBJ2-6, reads GAGVSQSPSNKVTEKGKDVELRCDPISGHTALYWYRQSLGQGLEFLIYFQGNSAPDKSGLPSDRFSAERTGGSVSTLTIQRTQQEDSAVYLCASSLARPLLSGANVLTFGAGSRLTVL.

CDR3 DNA sequence: TGCAGTGCTCCCTGGACAGGCAGAGGCGAGCAGTACTTC. Translating it yields CSAPWTGRGEQYF. The chain has TRBV20-1 and TRBJ2-7, with TRBD1 matching 7 bases. The CDR3 has 13 amino acids. Losses at the gene ends were 5 bases for V and 6 bases for J; bases not matched to a gene: 10. CDR1 is DFQATT and CDR2 is SNEGSKA in the germline V gene (reference sequence).

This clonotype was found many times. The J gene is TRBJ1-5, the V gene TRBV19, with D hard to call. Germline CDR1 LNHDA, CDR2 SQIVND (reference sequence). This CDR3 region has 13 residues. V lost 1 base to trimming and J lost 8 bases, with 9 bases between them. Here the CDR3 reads CASSIVSGEPQHF. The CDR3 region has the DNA TGTGCCAGTAGTATAGTATCCGGAGAGCCCCAGCATTTT. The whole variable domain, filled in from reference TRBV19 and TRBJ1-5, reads DGGITQSPKYLFRKEGQNVTLSCEQNLNHDAMYWYRQDPGQGLRLIYYSQIVNDFQKGDIAEGYSVSREKKESFPLTVTSAQKNPTAFYLCASSIVSGEPQHFGDGTRLSIL.

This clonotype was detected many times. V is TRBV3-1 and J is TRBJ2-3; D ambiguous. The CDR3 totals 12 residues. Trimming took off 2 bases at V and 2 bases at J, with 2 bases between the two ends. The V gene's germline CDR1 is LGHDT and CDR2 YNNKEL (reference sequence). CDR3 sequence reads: CASSQLTDTQYF. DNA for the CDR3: TGTGCCAGCAGCCAACTCACAGATACGCAGTATTTT.